The subject of this entry is one T cell receptor (beta chain). Data came from immunoSEQ multiplex PCR; TCRdb stores just in-frame clones and leaves some out. This sample has tens of thousands of clones, with about 90% found just once. Trimming pared 11 bases from V and 4 bases from J, leaving 11 bases between. The length of the CDR3 is 11 residues. The germline CDR1 and CDR2 sequences are MNHEY and SVGAGI. These data belong to a study of control samples from healthy donors and cancer patients. Specimen: blood. This chain links TRBV6-5 with TRBJ1-1; unclear D gene. The receptor comes from a man aged 50-59 years in good health. CDR3 DNA sequence: TGTGCCGTGGGTACGATCACTGAAGCTTTCTTT. It yields the protein CAVGTITEAFF.